The 31 T cell receptor beta chains reported below all come from one sample, sequenced in a study of blood T cell repertoires in COVID-19. Sequenced by immunoSEQ multiplex PCR; TCRdb stores in-frame clones only, minus some. Of about 170,000 clones in the sample, 79% were seen once. The specimen sequenced was PBMCs or T cells enriched from blood (not recorded which). The receptors originated from a woman in her seventies in a cohort exposed to, infected with or recovered from COVID-19 (not recorded which).

With respect to this clone: Other DNA sequences in the sample encode the same CDR3. This chain joins TRBV29-1 and TRBJ1-1, with a tentative D call TRBD1 (5 bases). The CDR3 loop spans 13 amino acids. Germline V gene sequence: CDR1 SQVTM, CDR2 ANQGSEA. V lost 5 bases and J 2 bases, leaving 12 bases between the germline ends. For the CDR3, the DNA is TGCAGCGTTAAACCAGGGTATAACACTGAAGCTTTCTTT. Translation gives CSVKPGYNTEAFF.

The rearrangement uses TRBV3-1 (or the pseudogene TRBV3-2) and TRBJ2-1; 10 nucleotides match TRBD2. There are 12 residues in the CDR3. Germline V gives CDR1 LGHDT, CDR2 YNNKEL (reference sequence). Trimming cost V 7 bases and J 10 bases; bases outside gene matches: 4. In nucleotides, the CDR3 is TGTGCCAGCAACTTAGCGGGAGGCGAGCAGTTCTTC. It yields the protein CASNLAGGEQFF.

The chain recombines TRBV27 with TRBJ2-3; possibly TRBD2 for D (5 bases). Germline V gives CDR1 MNHEY, CDR2 SMNVEV (reference sequence). V lost 0 bases and J lost 4, with 11 bases in between. The CDR3 contains 15 residues. The DNA for the CDR3 is TGTGCCAGCAGTTTATCATTCGCCGGGGCAGATACGCAGTATTTT. Translating gives CASSLSFAGADTQYF.

The chain links TRBV5-1 to TRBJ1-2; possibly TRBD1 for D (5 bases). The V end lost 0 bases, the J end lost 4 bases, and 16 bases lay between the germline ends. Per the germline V gene, CDR1 is SGHRS and CDR2 is YFSETQ. The CDR3 covers 16 residues. CDR3 in amino acids: CASSLGRNQGVYGYTF. The CDR3 nucleotides are TGCGCCAGCAGCTTGGGGCGCAACCAGGGTGTCTATGGCTACACCTTC.

V and J are TRBV2 and TRBJ1-4; 11 bases agree with TRBD1. The CDR3 contains 16 residues. In germline, CDR1 is SNHLY, CDR2 FYNNEI. Trimming cost V 0 bases and J 7 bases; bases outside gene matches: 4. CDR3 region: CASSEAVDRGLEKLFF. The CDR3, as DNA: TGTGCCAGCAGTGAAGCGGTGGACAGGGGGCTTGAAAAACTGTTTTTT.

The gene calls are TRBV18 and TRBJ2-3; maybe TRBD2 (6 bases). The CDR3 sequence is 14 residues long. Germline assignment: CDR1 KGHSH and CDR2 LQKENI. Trimming took 3 bases from V and 4 from J, leaving 11 bases between them. The CDR3 DNA reads TGTGCCAGCTCACCCCTTGGCGGGGCAGATACGCAGTATTTT. Protein: CASSPLGGADTQYF.

This chain joins TRBV7-9 and TRBJ2-3, with 7 bases that match TRBD2. V was pared by 2 bases and J by 5 bases, with 7 bases of the junction left unmatched. The CDR3 extends over 15 amino acids. Germline lookup yields CDR1 SEHNR and CDR2 FQNEAQ (reference sequence). As DNA, the CDR3 is TGTGCCAGCAGCTTAAGGGCGGGAGTTGAAGATACGCAGTATTTT. Its protein is CASSLRAGVEDTQYF.

The genes are TRBV2 and TRBJ2-1; TRBD1 matches 9 bases. Trimming cost V 8 bases and J 3 bases; bases outside gene matches: 5. The CDR3 length is 14 residues. Germline V CDR1 and CDR2: SNHLY, FYNNEI. The DNA of the CDR3 is TGTGCCAGCTCCGACAGGGGGGGCTACAATGAGCAGTTCTTC. Protein sequence: CASSDRGGYNEQFF.

This clone appeared a few times. This chain uses TRBV7-2 with TRBJ2-1; a possible D gene is TRBD1 (6 bases). Trimming removed 3 bases from V and 4 bases from J, with 10 bases in between. Per germline, CDR1 SGHTA and CDR2 FQGNSA. This CDR3 has 14 residues. In nucleotides, the CDR3 is TGTGCCAGCAGCTTTACTAGGGGGTACAATGAGCAGTTCTTC. This gives the protein CASSFTRGYNEQFF.

The rearrangement uses TRBV27 and TRBJ2-1; 8 bases line up with TRBD2. Per germline, CDR1 MNHEY and CDR2 SMNVEV (reference sequence). V lost 5 bases to trimming and J lost 4 bases; unmatched junction nucleotides: 10. The CDR3 sequence is 16 residues long. CDR3: CASSPRTAGVYNEQFF. The CDR3 region has the DNA TGTGCCAGCAGTCCCCGTACAGCGGGAGTGTACAATGAGCAGTTCTTC.

This chain connects TRBV28 to TRBJ2-5; D unclear. Per germline, CDR1 MDHEN and CDR2 SYDVKM. CDR3 size: 13 residues. Trimming pared 2 bases from V and 4 bases from J, leaving 8 bases between. As DNA, the CDR3 is TGTGCCAGCAGTTTAAGTGGAGCAGAGACCCAGTACTTC. Protein: CASSLSGAETQYF.

V usage is TRBV7-3 and J usage is TRBJ2-1; 8 bases map to TRBD2. Per germline, CDR1 SGHTA and CDR2 FQGTGA. V shed 5 bases, J shed 5 bases, and the junction held 14 bases outside the gene matches. The CDR3 runs 17 residues. The CDR3 DNA reads as TGTGCCAGCAGCCCCCAGTTGGCGGGAGGTGGCCACAATGAGCAGTTCTTC. Translated, it gives CASSPQLAGGGHNEQFF.

The rearrangement joins TRBV6-5 to TRBJ1-4; 8 positions match TRBD1. The V gene end was trimmed by 7 bases and the J gene end by 6 bases; junction bases not matched to a gene: 7. Per germline, CDR1 MNHEY and CDR2 SVGAGI. This CDR3 is 14 amino acids long. The DNA of the CDR3 is TGTGCCAGCAACGACAGGGGCCGGCATGAAAAACTGTTTTTT. Translation gives CASNDRGRHEKLFF.

The chain joins TRBV10-1 to TRBJ2-4; D might be TRBD1 (5 bases). Germline V gene lookup returns CDR1 WNHNN and CDR2 SYGVQD (reference sequence). Trimming took off 5 bases at V and 1 base at J, with 15 bases between the two ends. CDR3 length equals 16 residues. The CDR3 region is CASSLDEKGAKNIQYF. In DNA, the CDR3 is TGCGCCAGCAGTTTGGACGAAAAGGGGGCCAAAAACATTCAGTACTTC.

This clone was found a few times. The gene calls are TRBV21-1 and TRBJ1-5; TRBD1, the D gene given by the table, was not confirmed from the DNA. TRBV21-1 constitutes a pseudogene. CDR3 size: 16 residues. The CDR3 loop is CASRVPRQVSNQPQHF. The CDR3 DNA reads as TGTGCCAGCAGAGTTCCTCGACAGGTCTCCAATCAGCCCCAGCATTTT.

Written as DNA, the CDR3 is TGTGCCAGCAGCCTGACCGGTGGGGGGATGGTAGAAAAACTGTTTTTT. This gives the protein CASSLTGGGMVEKLFF. The gene calls are TRBV21-1 and TRBJ1-4. TRBV21-1 is a pseudogene locus. The CDR3 totals 16 residues.

This clone was detected a few times. The V call is TRBV7-3, the J call TRBJ2-1, with no clear D. Germline CDR1 SGHTA, CDR2 FQGTGA. The CDR3 runs to 15 residues. Trimming took 5 bases from V and 1 from J, leaving 12 bases between them. CDR3 coding DNA: TGTGCCAGCAGCCGTCGACATTCGTCCTACAATGAGCAGTTCTTC. It codes for CASSRRHSSYNEQFF.

The chain recombines TRBV7-2 with TRBJ2-5, with 7 bases that match TRBD2. Losses at the gene ends were 1 base for V and 5 bases for J; bases not matched to a gene: 10. The germline V gene encodes CDR1 SGHTA and CDR2 FQGNSA. The length of the CDR3 is 16 residues. In DNA form, the CDR3 reads TGTGCCAGCAGCTTAGAAGGGGCAGGGCGGGGGGAGACCCAGTACTTC. It codes for CASSLEGAGRGETQYF.

The count of this clone is one. V usage is TRBV5-5 and J usage is TRBJ1-2, with D unclear. In germline, CDR1 is SGHKS, CDR2 YYEKEE (reference sequence). The V and J ends lost 0 bases and 5 bases respectively, with 14 bases between them. This CDR3 has 15 residues. The CDR3 sequence: CASSLVLPSPYGYTF. CDR3 DNA: TGTGCCAGCAGCTTGGTCCTACCTAGCCCATATGGCTACACCTTC.

Only a few counts were recorded for this clone. The chain recombines TRBV27 with TRBJ1-1; possible D gene TRBD1, 5 bases. Germline CDR1 reads MNHEY; CDR2 reads SMNVEV (reference sequence). This CDR3 spans 13 amino acids. The V and J ends lost 5 bases and 0 bases respectively, with 7 bases between them. This CDR3 is CASSRQLNTEAFF. The CDR3 nucleotides read TGTGCCAGCAGTCGACAGCTGAACACTGAAGCTTTCTTT.

V is TRBV5-6 and J is TRBJ1-1; D might be TRBD1 (5 bases). Germline CDR1 reads SGHDT; CDR2 reads YYEEEE. This CDR3 has 13 residues. Trimming took 4 bases from V and 7 from J, leaving 14 bases between them. The CDR3 DNA sequence: TGTGCCAGCAGCCGGGGGGGTTACGGTGAAGCTTTCTTT. It yields the protein CASSRGGYGEAFF.

This chain joins TRBV5-8 and TRBJ2-1; tentatively, D is TRBD2 (6 bases). The germline V gene encodes CDR1 SGHTS and CDR2 YDEGEE. V was pared by 5 bases and J by 2 bases, with 14 bases between. The CDR3 has 15 residues. The CDR3, as DNA: TGTGCCAGCAGTACCGGGACTCAAACCTACAATGAGCAGTTCTTC. Its translation: CASSTGTQTYNEQFF.

V and J are TRBV7-9 and TRBJ1-2, with a weak D call TRBD1 (6 bases). Trimming shortened V by 3 bases and J by 4 bases, and 12 bases separated the two germline ends. This CDR3 has 14 residues. Germline-derived CDR1 and CDR2 are SEHNR and FQNEAQ (reference sequence). CDR3 residues: CASSFNREGYGYTF. The CDR3 DNA reads TGTGCCAGCAGCTTCAACAGGGAGGGCTATGGCTACACCTTC. The complete variable domain, with remaining parts taken from reference TRBV7-9 and TRBJ1-2, reads DTGVSQNPRHKITKRGQNVTFRCDPISEHNRLYWYRQTLGQGPEFLTYFQNEAQLEKSRLLSDRFSAERPKGSFSTLEIQRTEQGDSAMYLCASSFNREGYGYTFGSGTRLTVV.

V usage is TRBV9 and J usage is TRBJ2-5; 13 bases match TRBD2. This CDR3 is 18 amino acids long. The trim removed 4 bases at V and 5 bases at J, leaving 14 bases unmatched. The germline V gene encodes CDR1 SGDLS and CDR2 YYNGEE. The CDR3 loop reads CASSLGLAGVRSGETQYF. The CDR3 DNA reads as TGTGCCAGCAGCCTCGGACTAGCGGGAGTCCGGAGCGGGGAGACCCAGTACTTC.

The J gene is TRBJ1-4, the V gene TRBV28, with 8 bases matching TRBD1. Germline V lookup: CDR1 MDHEN, CDR2 SYDVKM. Losses at the gene ends were 5 bases for V and 4 bases for J; bases not matched to a gene: 3. The CDR3 totals 14 residues. CDR3 coding DNA: TGTGCCAGCAGTCTACAGGGGGATAATGAAAAACTGTTTTTT. It is translated as CASSLQGDNEKLFF.

In this sample, this clone turned up once. This sequence joins TRBV6-5 and TRBJ2-5, with 10 bases identical to TRBD1. Losses at the gene ends were 6 bases for V and 5 bases for J; bases not matched to a gene: 6. The CDR3 consists of 14 residues. From germline, CDR1 is MNHEY and CDR2 SVGAGI. This chain's CDR3 is CASSQTGGLETQYF. The CDR3 DNA reads as TGTGCCAGCAGCCAGACAGGGGGCTTGGAGACCCAGTACTTC.

This clone appeared once. The chain combines TRBV11-3 with TRBJ2-5; 9 bases fit TRBD2. V gave up 1 base and J gave up 5 bases; unmatched junction bases: 2. The CDR3 has 14 residues. Germline lookup yields CDR1 SGHNT and CDR2 YENEEA. DNA of the CDR3: TGTGCCAGCAGCTTAGGACTAGCGGACGAGACCCAGTACTTC. This gives the protein CASSLGLADETQYF.

The genes are TRBV5-1 and TRBJ2-7, with 8 bases aligning to TRBD2. The CDR3 extends over 14 amino acids. V lost 1 base and J lost 0; bases outside the gene matches: 0. Germline V gene lookup returns CDR1 SGHRS and CDR2 YFSETQ. The CDR3 loop reads CASSLSGSSYEQYF. The CDR3 DNA follows: TGCGCCAGCAGCTTGAGCGGGAGCTCCTACGAGCAGTACTTC.

The CDR3 DNA reads TGCGCCAGCAGCCAAGATCCTTTTAGCAATCAGCCCCAGCATTTT. This encodes CASSQDPFSNQPQHF. The chain couples TRBV4-3 to TRBJ1-5; D not resolved. Germline V CDR1 and CDR2: LGHNA, YSLEER. CDR3 length: 15 residues. With 0 bases removed from V and 0 bases from J, the gap between germline ends came to 6 bases.

The chain has TRBV5-1 and TRBJ1-5; D might be TRBD1 (5 bases). The germline V gene encodes CDR1 SGHRS and CDR2 YFSETQ. The CDR3 runs to 13 residues. V lost 4 bases and J lost 7, with 12 bases in between. The CDR3: CASSLGWGQPQHF. The CDR3 DNA sequence: TGCGCCAGCAGCCTGGGGTGGGGCCAGCCCCAGCATTTT.

The chain employs TRBV24-1 and TRBJ1-3; no clear D gene. This CDR3 is built from 16 residues. Germline values: CDR1 KGHDR, CDR2 SFDVKD. V lost 1 base and J 6 bases, leaving 15 bases between the germline ends. For the CDR3, the DNA is TGTGCCACCAGTGATTTCGGAAGGTTGAGGCAAAACACCATATATTTT. This sequence encodes CATSDFGRLRQNTIYF.